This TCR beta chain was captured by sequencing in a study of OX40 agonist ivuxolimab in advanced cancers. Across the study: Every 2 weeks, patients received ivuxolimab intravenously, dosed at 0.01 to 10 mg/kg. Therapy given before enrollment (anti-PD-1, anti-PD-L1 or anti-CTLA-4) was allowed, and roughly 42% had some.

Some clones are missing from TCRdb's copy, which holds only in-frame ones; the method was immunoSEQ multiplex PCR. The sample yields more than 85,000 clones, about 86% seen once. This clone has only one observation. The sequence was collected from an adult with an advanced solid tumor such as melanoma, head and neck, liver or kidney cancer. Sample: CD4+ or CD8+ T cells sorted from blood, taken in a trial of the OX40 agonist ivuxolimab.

CDR3 residues: CAAYPKGNSPLHF. For the CDR3, the DNA is TGTGCCGCCTATCCTAAGGGTAATTCACCCCTCCACTTT. The chain employs TRBV6-1 and TRBJ1-6; D gene uncertain. V lost 11 bases, J lost 6 bases, and 14 bases lay in between. The CDR3 spans 13 residues. Per the germline V gene, CDR1 is MNHNS and CDR2 is SASEGT.